This T cell receptor (beta chain) was found in a study of control samples from healthy donors and cancer patients. Only in-frame clones appear in the TCRdb table, and some are missing; sequencing was by immunoSEQ multiplex PCR. The repertoire holds around 250,000 clones, approximately 80% seen once, with about 14% in the top ten. This clone was seen more than once but under ten times. Germline CDR1 SGHRS, CDR2 YFSETQ. CDR3 size: 15 residues. V shed 0 bases and J shed 4 bases, with 13 bases lying between them. The rearrangement links TRBV5-1 to TRBJ1-2; weak D call: TRBD1 (5 bases). The clonotype was recovered from a woman aged 55-75 years with lung cancer. Specimen: PBMCs. This CDR3 reads CASSLGGGQGYGYTF. The CDR3 DNA follows: TGCGCCAGCAGCTTGGGAGGTGGGCAGGGCTATGGCTACACCTTC.